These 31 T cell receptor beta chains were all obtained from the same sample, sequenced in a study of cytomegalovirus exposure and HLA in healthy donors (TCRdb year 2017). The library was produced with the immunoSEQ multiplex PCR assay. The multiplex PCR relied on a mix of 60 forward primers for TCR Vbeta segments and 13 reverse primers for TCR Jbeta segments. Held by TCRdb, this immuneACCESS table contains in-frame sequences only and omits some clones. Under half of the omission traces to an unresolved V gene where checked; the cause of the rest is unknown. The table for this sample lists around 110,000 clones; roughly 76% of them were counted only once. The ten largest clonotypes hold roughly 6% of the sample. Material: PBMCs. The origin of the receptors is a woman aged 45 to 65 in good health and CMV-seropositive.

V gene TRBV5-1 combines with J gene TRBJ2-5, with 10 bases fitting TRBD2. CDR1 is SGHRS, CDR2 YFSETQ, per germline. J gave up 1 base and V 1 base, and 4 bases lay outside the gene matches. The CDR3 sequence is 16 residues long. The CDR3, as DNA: TGCGCCAGCAGCTTGTTTGTAGCGGGGGGCCAAGAGACCCAGTACTTC. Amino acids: CASSLFVAGGQETQYF.

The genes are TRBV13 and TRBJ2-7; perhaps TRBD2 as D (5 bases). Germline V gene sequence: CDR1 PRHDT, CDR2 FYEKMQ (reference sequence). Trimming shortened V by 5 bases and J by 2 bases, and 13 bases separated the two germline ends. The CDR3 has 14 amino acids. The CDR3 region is CASSGTRHPYEQYF. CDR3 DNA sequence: TGTGCCAGCAGCGGAACTAGGCACCCCTACGAGCAGTACTTC.

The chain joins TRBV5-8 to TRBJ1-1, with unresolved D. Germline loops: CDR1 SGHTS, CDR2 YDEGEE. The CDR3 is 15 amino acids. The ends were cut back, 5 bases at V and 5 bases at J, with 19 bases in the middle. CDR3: CASSGRGGRYTEAFF. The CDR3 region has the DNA TGTGCCAGCAGTGGGCGGGGAGGGAGATATACTGAAGCTTTCTTT.

CDR3: CASSEEEGQPQHF. In DNA, the CDR3 is TGTGCCAGCAGTGAGGAGGAAGGCCAGCCCCAGCATTTT. J is TRBJ1-5 and V is TRBV6-4, with D uncertain. Trimming cost V 3 bases and J 7 bases, with 10 bases left between them. The length of the CDR3 is 13 residues. Germline assignment: CDR1 MRHNA and CDR2 SNTAGT.

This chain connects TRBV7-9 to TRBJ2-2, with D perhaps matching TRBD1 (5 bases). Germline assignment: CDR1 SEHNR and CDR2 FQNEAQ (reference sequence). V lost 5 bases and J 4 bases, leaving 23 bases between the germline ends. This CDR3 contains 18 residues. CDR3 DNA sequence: TGTGCCAGCAGCACAGAGGCAGGGCGAAGCTTGGTCACCGGGGAGCTGTTTTTT. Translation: CASSTEAGRSLVTGELFF.

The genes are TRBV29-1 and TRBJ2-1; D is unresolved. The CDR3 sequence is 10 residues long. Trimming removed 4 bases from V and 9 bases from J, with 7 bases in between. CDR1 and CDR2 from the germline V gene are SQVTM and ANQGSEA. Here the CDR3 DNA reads TGCAGCGTTGTACCGGGTGAGCAGTTCTTC. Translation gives CSVVPGEQFF.

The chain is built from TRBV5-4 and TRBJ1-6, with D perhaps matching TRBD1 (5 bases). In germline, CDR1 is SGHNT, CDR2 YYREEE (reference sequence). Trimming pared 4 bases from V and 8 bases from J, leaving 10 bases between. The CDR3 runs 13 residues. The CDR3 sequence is CASSEDTDSPLHF. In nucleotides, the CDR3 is TGTGCCAGCAGCGAGGACACGGATTCACCCCTCCACTTT.

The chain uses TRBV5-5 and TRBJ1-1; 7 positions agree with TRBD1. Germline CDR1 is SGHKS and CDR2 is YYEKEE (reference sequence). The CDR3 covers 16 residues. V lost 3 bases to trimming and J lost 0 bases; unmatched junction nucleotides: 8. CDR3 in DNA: TGTGCCAGCAGCTCTTCCGGGACAGCCATGAACACTGAAGCTTTCTTT. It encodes CASSSSGTAMNTEAFF.

The CDR3 is CASSFYTGWEGNTIYF. CDR3 nucleotide sequence: TGTGCCAGCAGTTTTTATACAGGGTGGGAGGGAAACACCATATATTTT. The gene calls are TRBV28 and TRBJ1-3; TRBD1 is a possible D gene (6 bases). V lost 3 bases to trimming and J lost 4 bases, with 16 bases between them. The CDR3 has 16 residues. Germline-derived CDR1 and CDR2 are MDHEN and SYDVKM.

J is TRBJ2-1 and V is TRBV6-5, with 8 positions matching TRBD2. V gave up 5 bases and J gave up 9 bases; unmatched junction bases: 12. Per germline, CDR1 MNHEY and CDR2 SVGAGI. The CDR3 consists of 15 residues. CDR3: CASSRLAKGIGEQFF. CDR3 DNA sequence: TGTGCCAGCAGTCGACTAGCGAAGGGAATTGGTGAGCAGTTCTTC.

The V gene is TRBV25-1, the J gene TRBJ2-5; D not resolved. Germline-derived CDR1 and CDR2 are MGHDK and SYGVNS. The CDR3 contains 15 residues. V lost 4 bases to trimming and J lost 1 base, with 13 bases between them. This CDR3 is CASSGPSGGQETQYF. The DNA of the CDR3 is TGTGCCAGCAGTGGGCCATCCGGCGGCCAAGAGACCCAGTACTTC.

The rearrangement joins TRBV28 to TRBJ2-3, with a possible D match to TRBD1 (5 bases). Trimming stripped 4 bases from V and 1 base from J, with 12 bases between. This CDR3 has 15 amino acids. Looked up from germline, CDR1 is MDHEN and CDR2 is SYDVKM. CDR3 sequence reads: CASSSAARGTDTQYF. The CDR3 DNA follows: TGTGCCAGCAGTTCCGCGGCCAGGGGCACAGATACGCAGTATTTT.

This CDR3 reads CASSPATGGDYGYTF. Written as DNA, the CDR3 is TGTGCCAGTAGTCCCGCGACAGGGGGGGACTATGGCTACACCTTC. This rearrangement joins TRBV19 to TRBJ1-2, with 9 bases that match TRBD1. The CDR3 extends over 15 amino acids. Germline V gene data show CDR1 as LNHDA and CDR2 as SQIVND (reference sequence). V was pared by 5 bases and J by 3 bases, with 7 bases of the junction left unmatched.

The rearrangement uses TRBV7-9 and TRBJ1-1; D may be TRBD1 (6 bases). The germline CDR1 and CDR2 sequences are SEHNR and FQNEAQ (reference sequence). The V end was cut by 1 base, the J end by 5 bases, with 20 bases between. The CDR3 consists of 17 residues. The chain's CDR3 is CASSLVRSWGRGTEAFF. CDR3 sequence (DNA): TGTGCCAGCAGCTTAGTTAGAAGCTGGGGGCGAGGAACTGAAGCTTTCTTT. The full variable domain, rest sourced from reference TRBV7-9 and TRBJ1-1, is DTGVSQNPRHKITKRGQNVTFRCDPISEHNRLYWYRQTLGQGPEFLTYFQNEAQLEKSRLLSDRFSAERPKGSFSTLEIQRTEQGDSAMYLCASSLVRSWGRGTEAFFGQGTRLTVV.

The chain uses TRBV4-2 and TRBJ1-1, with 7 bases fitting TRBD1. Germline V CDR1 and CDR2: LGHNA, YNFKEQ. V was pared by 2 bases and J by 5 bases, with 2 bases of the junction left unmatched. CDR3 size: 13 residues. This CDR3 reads CASSQLGQTEAFF. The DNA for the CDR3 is TGTGCCAGCAGCCAATTGGGACAGACTGAAGCTTTCTTT.

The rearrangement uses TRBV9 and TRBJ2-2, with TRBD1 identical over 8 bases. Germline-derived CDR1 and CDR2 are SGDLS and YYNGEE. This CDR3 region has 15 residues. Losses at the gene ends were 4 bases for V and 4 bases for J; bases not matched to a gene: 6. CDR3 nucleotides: TGTGCCAGCAGCCTTTTGACAGGGGCCACCGGGGAGCTGTTTTTT. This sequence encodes CASSLLTGATGELFF.

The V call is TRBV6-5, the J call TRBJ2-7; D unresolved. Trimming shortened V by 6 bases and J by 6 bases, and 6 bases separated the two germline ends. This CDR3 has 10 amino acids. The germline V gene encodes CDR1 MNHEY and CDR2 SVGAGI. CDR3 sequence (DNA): TGTGCCAGCAGGGTGCGCGAGCAGTACTTC. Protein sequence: CASRVREQYF.

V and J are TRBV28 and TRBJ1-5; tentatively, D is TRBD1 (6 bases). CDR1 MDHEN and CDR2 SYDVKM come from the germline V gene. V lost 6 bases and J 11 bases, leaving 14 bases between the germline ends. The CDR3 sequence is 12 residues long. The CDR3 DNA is TGTGCCAGCAGCCCGTGGACAGCCGCCCAGCATTTT. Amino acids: CASSPWTAAQHF.

The CDR3 protein is CAWSVNGLQHF. The CDR3 nucleotides are TGTGCCTGGAGTGTAAACGGTCTCCAGCATTTT. The chain has TRBV30 and TRBJ1-5; no reliable D call. Looked up from germline, CDR1 is GTSNPN and CDR2 is SVGIG (reference sequence). This CDR3 is 11 amino acids long. V was clipped by 0 bases and J by 12 bases, with 9 bases between them. Using reference TRBV30 and TRBJ1-5 for the parts outside the CDR3, the full variable domain is SQTIHQWPATLVQPVGSPLSLECTVEGTSNPNLYWYRQAAGRGLQLLFYSVGIGQISSEVPQNLSASRPQDRQFILSSKKLLLSDSGFYLCAWSVNGLQHFGDGTRLSIL.

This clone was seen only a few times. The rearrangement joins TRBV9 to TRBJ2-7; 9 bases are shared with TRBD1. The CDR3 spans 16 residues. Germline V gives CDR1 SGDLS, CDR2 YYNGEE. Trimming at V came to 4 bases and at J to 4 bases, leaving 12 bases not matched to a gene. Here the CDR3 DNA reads TGTGCCAGCAGCTCCCCATCCGGGACAGGGAGTTACGAGCAGTACTTC. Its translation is CASSSPSGTGSYEQYF.

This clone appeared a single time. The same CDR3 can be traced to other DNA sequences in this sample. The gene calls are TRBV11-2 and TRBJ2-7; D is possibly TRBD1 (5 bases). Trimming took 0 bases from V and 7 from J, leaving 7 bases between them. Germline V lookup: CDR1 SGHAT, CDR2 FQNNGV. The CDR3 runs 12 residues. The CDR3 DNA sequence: TGTGCCAGCAGCTTAGAGGGGCAGGAGCAGTACTTC. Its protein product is CASSLEGQEQYF.

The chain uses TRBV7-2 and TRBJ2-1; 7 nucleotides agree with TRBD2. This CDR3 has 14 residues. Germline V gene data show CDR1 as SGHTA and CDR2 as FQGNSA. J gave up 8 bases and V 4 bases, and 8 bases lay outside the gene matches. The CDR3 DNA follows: TGTGCCAGCAGCTCCGGGGGGTCCCTGTATGAGCAGTTCTTC. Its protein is CASSSGGSLYEQFF. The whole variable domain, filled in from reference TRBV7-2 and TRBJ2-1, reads GAGVSQSPSNKVTEKGKDVELRCDPISGHTALYWYRQSLGQGLEFLIYFQGNSAPDKSGLPSDRFSAERTGGSVSTLTIQRTQQEDSAVYLCASSSGGSLYEQFFGPGTRLTVL.

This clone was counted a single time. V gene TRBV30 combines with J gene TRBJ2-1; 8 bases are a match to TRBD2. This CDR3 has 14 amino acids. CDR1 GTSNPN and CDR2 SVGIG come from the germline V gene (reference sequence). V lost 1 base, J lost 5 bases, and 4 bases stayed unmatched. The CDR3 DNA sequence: TGTGCCTGGAGTGGGACTAGCCTAAACAATGAGCAGTTCTTC. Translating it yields CAWSGTSLNNEQFF. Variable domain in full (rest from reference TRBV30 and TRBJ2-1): SQTIHQWPATLVQPVGSPLSLECTVEGTSNPNLYWYRQAAGRGLQLLFYSVGIGQISSEVPQNLSASRPQDRQFILSSKKLLLSDSGFYLCAWSGTSLNNEQFFGPGTRLTVL.

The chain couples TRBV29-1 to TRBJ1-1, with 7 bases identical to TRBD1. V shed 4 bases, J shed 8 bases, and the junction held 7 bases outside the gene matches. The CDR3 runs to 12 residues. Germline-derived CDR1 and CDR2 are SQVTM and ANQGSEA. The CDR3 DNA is TGCAGCGTTGCTGACAGGGCTGCCGAAGCTTTCTTT. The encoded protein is CSVADRAAEAFF.

CDR3 DNA: TGCGCCAGCAGTCAATCGGGCCAGTATAATTCACCCCTCCACTTT. It specifies CASSQSGQYNSPLHF. This rearrangement joins TRBV23-1 to TRBJ1-6; D call uncertain. TRBV23-1 is assigned to the ORF class and has an uncertain function. There are 15 residues in the CDR3. Deletions cut 0 bases from V and 4 bases from J, with 7 bases between.

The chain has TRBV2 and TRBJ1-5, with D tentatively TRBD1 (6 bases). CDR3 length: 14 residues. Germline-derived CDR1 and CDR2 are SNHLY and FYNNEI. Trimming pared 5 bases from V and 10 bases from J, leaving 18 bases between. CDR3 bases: TGTGCCAGCAGTCCACAGGGCCGCGGCGAACCCCAGCATTTT. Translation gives CASSPQGRGEPQHF.

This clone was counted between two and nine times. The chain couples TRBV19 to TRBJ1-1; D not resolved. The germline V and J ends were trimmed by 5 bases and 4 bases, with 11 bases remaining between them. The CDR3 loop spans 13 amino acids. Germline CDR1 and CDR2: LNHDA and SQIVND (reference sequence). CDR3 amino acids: CASSLRVATEAFF. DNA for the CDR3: TGTGCCAGTAGTCTACGGGTGGCCACTGAAGCTTTCTTT. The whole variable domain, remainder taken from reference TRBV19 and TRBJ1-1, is DGGITQSPKYLFRKEGQNVTLSCEQNLNHDAMYWYRQDPGQGLRLIYYSQIVNDFQKGDIAEGYSVSREKKESFPLTVTSAQKNPTAFYLCASSLRVATEAFFGQGTRLTVV.

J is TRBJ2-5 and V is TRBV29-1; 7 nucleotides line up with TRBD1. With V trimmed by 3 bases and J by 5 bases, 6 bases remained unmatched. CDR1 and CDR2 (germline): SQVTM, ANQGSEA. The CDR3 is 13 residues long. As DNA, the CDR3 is TGCAGCGTTGAGATAGGGGGCGGGGAGACCCAGTACTTC. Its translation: CSVEIGGGETQYF.

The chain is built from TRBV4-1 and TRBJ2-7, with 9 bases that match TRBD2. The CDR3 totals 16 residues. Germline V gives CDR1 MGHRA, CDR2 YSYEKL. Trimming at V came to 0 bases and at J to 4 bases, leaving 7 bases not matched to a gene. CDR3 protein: CASSQELTSGFYEQYF. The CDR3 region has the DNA TGCGCCAGCAGCCAAGAGTTAACTAGCGGGTTTTACGAGCAGTACTTC.

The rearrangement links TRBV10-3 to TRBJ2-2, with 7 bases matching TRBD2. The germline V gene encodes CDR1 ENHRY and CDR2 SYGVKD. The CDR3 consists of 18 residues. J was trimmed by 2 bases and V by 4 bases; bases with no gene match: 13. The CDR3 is CAISVQGGRGGNTGELFF. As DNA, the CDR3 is TGTGCCATCAGTGTTCAAGGAGGTCGCGGGGGAAACACCGGGGAGCTGTTTTTT.

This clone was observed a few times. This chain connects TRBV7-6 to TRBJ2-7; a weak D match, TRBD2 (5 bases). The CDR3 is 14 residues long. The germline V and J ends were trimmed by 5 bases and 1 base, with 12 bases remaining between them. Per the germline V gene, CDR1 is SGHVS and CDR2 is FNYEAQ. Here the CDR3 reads CASSRGYMSYEQYF. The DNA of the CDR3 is TGTGCCAGCAGCCGAGGGTATATGTCCTACGAGCAGTACTTC. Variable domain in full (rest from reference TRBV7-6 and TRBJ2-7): GAGVSQSPRYKVTKRGQDVALRCDPISGHVSLYWYRQALGQGPEFLTYFNYEAQQDKSGLPNDRFSAERPEGSISTLTIQRTEQRDSAMYRCASSRGYMSYEQYFGPGTRLTVT.